The source of this T cell receptor beta chain is a study of shared clonotypes between healthy human individuals. To note about this clone: No antigen is known for it.

Cells designated naive CD8 were CD45RO-negative and were positively selected for CCR7, with terminally differentiated effector memory CD45RA+ cells excluded. All participating donors were Caucasian adults from Nashville, Tennessee. Assay execution took place at the deep level. Using immunoSEQ multiplex PCR, the repertoire was profiled, and TCRdb retains in-frame clones only, with some absent. The sample has under 850,000 clones, nearly 95% seen once; the top ten hold 20% to 30%. In germline, CDR1 is MNHNY, CDR2 SVGAGI (reference sequence). The length of the CDR3 is 13 residues. V lost 6 bases, J lost 6 bases, and 14 bases lay in between. Findings of the study overall: Although depth was large, rarefaction showed that sequencing of the sorted subsets was incomplete.

The TCR was taken from a man aged 25-40 years in good health. This chain uses TRBV6-6 with TRBJ2-5; D gene uncertain. Sequenced: naive CD8+ T cells sorted from blood. CDR3 residues: CASRRDGWKTQYF. In DNA, the CDR3 is TGTGCCAGCAGACGAGACGGTTGGAAGACCCAGTACTTC.